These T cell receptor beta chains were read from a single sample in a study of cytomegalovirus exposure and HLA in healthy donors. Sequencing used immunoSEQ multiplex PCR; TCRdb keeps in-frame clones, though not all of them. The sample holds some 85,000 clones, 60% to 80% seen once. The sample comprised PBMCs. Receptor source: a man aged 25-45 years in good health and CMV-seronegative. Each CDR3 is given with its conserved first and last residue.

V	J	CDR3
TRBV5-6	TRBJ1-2	CASSTSGVEGGYTF
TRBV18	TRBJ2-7	CASSPPNRVGEQYF
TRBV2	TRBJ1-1	CASIREVNTEAFF
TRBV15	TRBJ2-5	CATSRVSDQETQYF
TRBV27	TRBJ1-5	CASSQGTGRQSQHF
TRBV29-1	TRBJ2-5	CSGGGYQETQYF
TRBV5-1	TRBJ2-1	CASSLGTSGNEQFF
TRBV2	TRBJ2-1	CASSEFTDNEQFF
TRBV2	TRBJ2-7	CASRSPGQPYEQYF
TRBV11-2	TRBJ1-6	CASSSPGGFSYNSPLHF
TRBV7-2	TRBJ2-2	CASSLVLAGDNTGELFF
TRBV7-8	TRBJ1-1	CASNENGQLNTEAFF
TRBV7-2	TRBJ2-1	CASSPGGGSYNEQFF
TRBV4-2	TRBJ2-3	CASSQDVTSGSTDTQYF
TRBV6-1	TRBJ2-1	CASSEWGLTSYNEQFF
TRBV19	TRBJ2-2	CASSIAGGIDTGELFF
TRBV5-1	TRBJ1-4	CASSSSTGGFNEKLFF
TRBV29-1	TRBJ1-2	CSVDSDSRNGYTF
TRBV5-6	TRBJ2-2	CASSLRNTGELFF
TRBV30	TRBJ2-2	CAWRDRDRNTGELFF
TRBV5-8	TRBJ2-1	CASSLKGASYNEQFF
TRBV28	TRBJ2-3	CASSFRTYQGSDTQYF
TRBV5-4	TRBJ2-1	CASSLVGGPQFF
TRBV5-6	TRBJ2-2	CASSSPGLAGALTGELFF
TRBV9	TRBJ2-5	CASSVGTSGGQETQYF
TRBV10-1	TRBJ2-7	CASRGDSTYEQYF
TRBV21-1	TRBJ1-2	CASSKANRRKGGYTF
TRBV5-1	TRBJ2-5	CASSPRDRERQETQYF
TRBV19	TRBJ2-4	CASSIEFRDKAKNIQYF
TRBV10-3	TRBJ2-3	CAISESIVAGGVTDTQYF
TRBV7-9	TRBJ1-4	CASSRDSGSNEKLFF
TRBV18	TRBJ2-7	CASSPAGNSYEQYF
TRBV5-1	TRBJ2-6	CASSWGPEGANVLTF
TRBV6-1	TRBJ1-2	CASSEAPNHLNYGYTF
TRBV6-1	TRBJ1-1	CASRTAGAANTEAFF
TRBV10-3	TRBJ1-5	CAIGRGNQPQHF
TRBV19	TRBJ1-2	CASSLPGYGYTF